This T cell receptor beta chain was captured in a study of cytomegalovirus exposure and HLA in healthy donors. This clone was counted only a few times. V lost 4 bases to trimming and J lost 1 base, with 8 bases between them. This CDR3 has 13 amino acids. Germline-derived CDR1 and CDR2 are SGDLS and YYNGEE. With 60 Vbeta and 13 Jbeta primers, the PCR was carried out. Clones were read by immunoSEQ multiplex PCR, and TCRdb kept only the in-frame ones, dropping some. The sample has roughly 130,000 clones; more than 60% are singletons. The sequence derives from a middle-aged woman in good health and CMV-seropositive. Sequencing used PBMCs. V is TRBV9 and J is TRBJ1-2, with D unresolved. CDR3 in amino acids: CASSSTGNYGYTF. Written as DNA, the CDR3 is TGTGCCAGCAGCTCCACGGGTAACTATGGCTACACCTTC.